Shown below are 11 T cell receptor beta chains from a single sample sequenced in a study of PD-1 blockade in classical Hodgkin lymphoma. Exposure to brentuximab vedotin varied, and each patient had relapsed following autologous stem cell transplantation. Generated by immunoSEQ multiplex PCR, the TCRdb table keeps only in-frame clones and is missing some. The data hold about 14,000 clones, with 85% to 90% observed a single time. Sequencing used peripheral blood mononuclear cells (PBMCs), obtained at baseline. The receptors come from a human donor with classical Hodgkin lymphoma.

The chain couples TRBV5-1 to TRBJ2-1; possibly TRBD2 for D (6 bases). Germline CDR1 reads SGHRS; CDR2 reads YFSETQ. V shed 1 base and J shed 1 base, with 9 bases lying between them. CDR3 length equals 15 residues. The CDR3 DNA sequence: TGCGCCAGCAGCTTGAGTAGCGGTTCCTACAATGAGCAGTTCTTC. Protein: CASSLSSGSYNEQFF.

CDR3 sequence reads: CASSEVRGARGYTF. CDR3 sequence (DNA): TGTGCCAGCAGTGAAGTCCGGGGGGCGCGAGGCTACACCTTC. The chain combines TRBV2 with TRBJ1-2; D perhaps matches TRBD1 (6 bases). Trimming took 1 base from V and 8 from J, leaving 14 bases between them. The CDR3 is made up of 14 amino acids. Germline V gene sequence: CDR1 SNHLY, CDR2 FYNNEI.

The chain joins TRBV7-6 to TRBJ2-5; 8 bases fit TRBD1. The V segment lost 3 bases and the J segment 3 bases; nucleotides outside the gene matches: 0. The V gene's germline CDR1 is SGHVS and CDR2 FNYEAQ. CDR3 length: 13 residues. The CDR3 DNA is TGTGCCAGCAGCTTGACAGGGGAAGAGACCCAGTACTTC. It is translated as CASSLTGEETQYF.

CDR3 DNA: TGTGCCAGTAGTATAGGAGGGCCGGGGGGTCAGCCCCAGCATTTT. Translation gives CASSIGGPGGQPQHF. The chain joins TRBV19 to TRBJ1-5; TRBD1 is a possible D gene (5 bases). The CDR3 is 15 residues long. V dropped 1 base and J dropped 6 bases, with 13 bases sitting between them. CDR1 is LNHDA and CDR2 is SQIVND in the germline V gene (reference sequence).

CDR3 DNA sequence: TGTGCCTACAGGGGACTCTACAATGAGCAGTTCTTC. This gives the protein CAYRGLYNEQFF. V and J are TRBV7-3 and TRBJ2-1, with a weak D call TRBD1 (7 bases). CDR3 length: 12 residues. Germline V lookup: CDR1 SGHTA, CDR2 FQGTGA. V was pared by 11 bases and J by 3 bases, with 11 bases between.

CDR3 amino acids: CASSFTGENEQFF. The CDR3 coding sequence is TGTGCCAGCAGCTTTACAGGGGAAAATGAGCAGTTCTTC. The V and J genes are TRBV13 and TRBJ2-1; TRBD1 agrees at 7 bases. The V gene end was trimmed by 3 bases and the J gene end by 7 bases; junction bases not matched to a gene: 3. CDR3 length: 13 amino acids. From germline, CDR1 is PRHDT and CDR2 FYEKMQ (reference sequence).

The rearrangement joins TRBV11-3 to TRBJ2-5, with 11 positions matching TRBD1. The trim removed 4 bases at V and 2 bases at J, leaving 6 bases unmatched. CDR1 and CDR2 from the germline V gene are SGHNT and YENEEA. There are 16 residues in the CDR3. This chain's CDR3 is CASSSRWDRGQETQYF. CDR3 nucleotides: TGTGCCAGCAGCTCTCGCTGGGACAGGGGGCAAGAGACCCAGTACTTC.

CDR3 nucleotides: TGTGCCAGCAGCTTAGGGGCAGGGTCCACTGAAGCTTTCTTT. This codes for CASSLGAGSTEAFF. The chain links TRBV13 to TRBJ1-1; TRBD1 might be the D (5 bases). The CDR3 is made up of 14 amino acids. The germline V and J ends were trimmed by 0 bases and 4 bases, with 9 bases remaining between them. The germline CDR1 and CDR2 sequences are PRHDT and FYEKMQ (reference sequence).

The J gene is TRBJ2-3, the V gene TRBV5-4, with D possibly matching TRBD1 (6 bases). The V gene lost 4 bases and the J gene lost 0 bases, with 15 bases spanning the gap. The CDR3 sequence is 16 residues long. Germline lookup yields CDR1 SGHNT and CDR2 YYREEE (reference sequence). CDR3 in DNA: TGTGCCAGCAGCGACAGGCCTCTTTTTAGCACAGATACGCAGTATTTT. It encodes CASSDRPLFSTDTQYF.

About this clone itself: An end of the junction differs from the germline gene, which may be a read error. The chain is built from TRBV11-3 and TRBJ1-1; 7 nucleotides line up with TRBD1. Germline lookup yields CDR1 SGHNT and CDR2 YENEEA. This CDR3 contains 15 residues. The CDR3: CASSSAGEGTQGVIF. In DNA, the CDR3 is TGTGCCAGCAGCTCTGCAGGGGAAGGGACCCAGGGGGTAATCTTT. Full variable domain (missing parts from reference TRBV11-3 and TRBJ1-1): EAGVVQSPRYKIIEKKQPVAFWCNPISGHNTLYWYLQNLGQGPELLIRYENEEAVDDSQLPKDRFSAERLKGVDSTLKIQPAELGDSAVYLCASSSAGEGTQGVIFGQGTRLTVV.

The V and J genes are TRBV4-3 and TRBJ1-1; TRBD1 matches 7 bases. The trim removed 1 base at V and 1 base at J, leaving 6 bases unmatched. Germline lookup yields CDR1 LGHNA and CDR2 YSLEER. The CDR3 length is 16 residues. The CDR3 DNA is TGCGCCAGCAGCCAAGGCCTGACAGGGACGAACACTGAAGCTTTCTTT. This encodes CASSQGLTGTNTEAFF.